This passage covers 12 T cell receptor beta chains from one sample sequenced in a study of CD8+CD57+ T cells in acquired aplastic anemia (dated by TCRdb to the late 2010s). The sequencer listed for this sample is Illumina HiSeq 2000. TCR beta VDJ combination and CDR3 sequence profiling used genomic DNA as the template. The public reads were quality trimmed at Q25 with fastp and then assembled into clones with MiXCR by TCRdb, keeping productive beta chains. When rows share a CDR3 protein, they turn into one entry using the most common DNA and genes. The sample data list roughly 150,000 distinct CDR3 sequences, and roughly 47% of these were observed just once. 0.9% to 1.2% of the sample comes from the top ten. Material: sorted CD4+, CD8+, or CD8+CD57+ T cells (not recorded which) from PBMCs. These receptor sequences come from a human donor in good health.

This chain links TRBV12-3 or TRBV12-4 with TRBJ1-5, with a weak D call TRBD1 (5 bases). This CDR3 comprises 14 residues. V gave up 2 bases and J gave up 1 base, with 6 bases separating them. The CDR3 loop is CASSLRDSNQPQHF. The CDR3 DNA reads as TGTGCCAGCAGTTTAAGGGACAGCAATCAGCCCCAGCATTTT.

Remarks on this clonotype: An end of the junction differs from the germline gene, which may be a read error. The gene calls are TRBV7-9 and TRBJ2-6; the D gene is possibly TRBD1 (5 bases). CDR3 length: 13 residues. Germline assignment: CDR1 SEHNR and CDR2 FQNEAQ (reference sequence). The CDR3 DNA is TGTGCCAGCAGCTACGCTGGGGCCAACGTCCTGACTTTT. It codes for CASSYAGANVLTF.

J is TRBJ2-7 and V is TRBV25-1; D possibly corresponds to TRBD1 (5 bases). V dropped 5 bases and J dropped 4 bases, with 12 bases sitting between them. Germline assignment: CDR1 MGHDK and CDR2 SYGVNS. CDR3 size: 13 residues. The CDR3 coding sequence is TGTGCCAGCAGTCACGAAGGGGTTTACGAGCAGTACTTC. Protein sequence: CASSHEGVYEQYF.

V usage is TRBV20-1 and J usage is TRBJ1-6, with 9 bases lining up with TRBD1. This CDR3 has 13 residues. V shed 7 bases, J shed 10 bases, and the junction held 8 bases outside the gene matches. In germline, CDR1 is DFQATT, CDR2 SNEGSKA (reference sequence). The CDR3 coding sequence is TGCAGTGTTCGGGACAGGGACGGATCACCCCTCCACTTT. Protein sequence: CSVRDRDGSPLHF.

The genes are TRBV29-1 and TRBJ2-1; 9 nucleotides match TRBD2. This CDR3 has 12 residues. CDR1 is SQVTM and CDR2 is ANQGSEA in the germline V gene. CDR3 region: CTNPGSGGPQFF. Here the CDR3 DNA reads TGCACGAACCCGGGCAGCGGGGGGCCGCAGTTCTTC.

The chain couples TRBV14 to TRBJ1-2; D is undetermined. The CDR3 is 12 residues long. CDR1 is SGHDN, CDR2 FVKESK, per germline. Between the trimmed V and J ends, which lost 3 bases and 4 bases, there was a span of 6 bases. The CDR3 DNA follows: TGTGCCAGCAGCCATCACTTCTATGGCTACACCTTC. Protein product: CASSHHFYGYTF.

This clonotype was recorded many times. This chain uses TRBV5-1 with TRBJ2-7; D remains ambiguous. The CDR3 is 13 amino acids. Trimming removed 7 bases at V and 0 bases at J, with 11 bases between. CDR1 is SGHRS and CDR2 is YFSETQ in the germline V gene. CDR3 coding DNA: TGCGCCAGCGGTCAGTCGAGCTCCTACGAGCAGTACTTC. This encodes CASGQSSSYEQYF.

The CDR3 sequence: CASSLARETQYF. The CDR3 DNA sequence: TGTGCCAGCAGCTTAGCCAGGGAGACCCAGTACTTC. The rearrangement links TRBV7-2 to TRBJ2-5; D is ambiguous. V lost 0 bases and J lost 5, with 4 bases in between. Germline lookup yields CDR1 SGHTA and CDR2 FQGNSA. CDR3 size: 12 residues.

This CDR3 reads CASSEAVFTRGGGNQETQYF. For the CDR3, the DNA is TGTGCCAGCAGTGAAGCGGTTTTCACTAGGGGCGGGGGTAACCAAGAGACCCAGTACTTC. This chain joins TRBV2 and TRBJ2-5; 7 bases are shared with TRBD2. The CDR3 is made up of 20 amino acids. V gave up 0 bases and J gave up 0 bases; unmatched junction bases: 16. Germline V gene data show CDR1 as SNHLY and CDR2 as FYNNEI.

Comments on this clonotype: A clone one base away is much larger, so this may be a read error. The chain links TRBV12-3 or TRBV12-4 to TRBJ2-1; 12 nucleotides align to TRBD1. This CDR3 spans 15 amino acids. The DNA for the CDR3 is TGTGCCAGCAGTTCCGGGACAGGGGGCTACAATGGGCAGTTCTTC. It yields the protein CASSSGTGGYNGQFF.

A remark on this clonotype: A clone one base away is much larger, so this may be a read error. The V gene is TRBV10-1, the J gene TRBJ2-4; 10 nucleotides agree with TRBD2. The CDR3 contains 20 residues. Germline CDR1 WNHNN, CDR2 SYGVQD (reference sequence). The CDR3 spells CASSESLEREGLGIQNLQYF. The CDR3 DNA reads as TGCGCCAGCAGTGAGTCTCTTGAGCGGGAGGGCCTAGGTATCCAAAACCTTCAGTACTTC.

This clonotype came up many times. V gene TRBV19 combines with J gene TRBJ2-7; a weak D match, TRBD2 (6 bases). V gave up 4 bases and J gave up 1 base, with 26 bases separating them. There are 19 residues in the CDR3. Germline CDR1 is LNHDA and CDR2 is SQIVND (reference sequence). The CDR3 loop reads CASSSEGRGKENNSYEQYF. The CDR3 DNA reads as TGTGCCAGTAGTAGCGAGGGGCGGGGTAAGGAAAATAATTCCTACGAGCAGTACTTC.